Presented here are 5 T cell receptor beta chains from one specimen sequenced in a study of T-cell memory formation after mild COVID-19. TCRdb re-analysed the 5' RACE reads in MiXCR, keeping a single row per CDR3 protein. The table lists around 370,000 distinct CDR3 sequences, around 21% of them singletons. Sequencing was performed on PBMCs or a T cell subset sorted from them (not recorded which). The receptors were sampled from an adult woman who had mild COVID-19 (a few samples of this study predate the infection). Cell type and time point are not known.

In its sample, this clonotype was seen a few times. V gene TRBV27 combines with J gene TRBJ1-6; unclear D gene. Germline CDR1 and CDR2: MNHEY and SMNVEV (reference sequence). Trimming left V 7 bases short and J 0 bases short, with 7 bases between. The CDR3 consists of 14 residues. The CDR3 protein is CASTSSSYNSPLHF. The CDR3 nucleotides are TGTGCCAGCACCTCGAGCTCCTATAATTCACCCCTCCACTTT.

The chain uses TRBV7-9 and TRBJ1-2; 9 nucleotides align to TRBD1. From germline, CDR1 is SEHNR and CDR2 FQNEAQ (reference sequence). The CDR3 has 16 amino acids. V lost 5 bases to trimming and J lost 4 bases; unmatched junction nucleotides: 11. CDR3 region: CASSTPGTGIPYGYTF. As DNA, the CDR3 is TGTGCCAGCAGCACCCCCGGGACAGGGATACCCTATGGCTACACCTTC.

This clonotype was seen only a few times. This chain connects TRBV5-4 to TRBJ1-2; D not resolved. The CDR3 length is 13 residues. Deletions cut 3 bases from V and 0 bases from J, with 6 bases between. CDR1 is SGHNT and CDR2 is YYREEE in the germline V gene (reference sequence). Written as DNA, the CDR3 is TGTGCCAGCAGCTGGGAAGCTAACTATGGCTACACCTTC. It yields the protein CASSWEANYGYTF.

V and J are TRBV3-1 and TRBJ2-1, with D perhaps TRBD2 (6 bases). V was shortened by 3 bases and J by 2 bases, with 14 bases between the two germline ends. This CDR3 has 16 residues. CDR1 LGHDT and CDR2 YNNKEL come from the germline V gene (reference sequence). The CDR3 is CASSHGRPSTYNEQFF. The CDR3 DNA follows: TGTGCCAGCAGCCACGGGAGACCAAGCACCTACAATGAGCAGTTCTTC.

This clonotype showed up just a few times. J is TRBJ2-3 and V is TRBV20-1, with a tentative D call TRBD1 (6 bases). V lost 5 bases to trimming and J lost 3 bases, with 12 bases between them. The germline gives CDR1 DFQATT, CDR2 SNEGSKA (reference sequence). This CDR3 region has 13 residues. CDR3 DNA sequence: TGCAGTGCTGGGACACCCGCGACAGATACGCAGTATTTT. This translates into CSAGTPATDTQYF.